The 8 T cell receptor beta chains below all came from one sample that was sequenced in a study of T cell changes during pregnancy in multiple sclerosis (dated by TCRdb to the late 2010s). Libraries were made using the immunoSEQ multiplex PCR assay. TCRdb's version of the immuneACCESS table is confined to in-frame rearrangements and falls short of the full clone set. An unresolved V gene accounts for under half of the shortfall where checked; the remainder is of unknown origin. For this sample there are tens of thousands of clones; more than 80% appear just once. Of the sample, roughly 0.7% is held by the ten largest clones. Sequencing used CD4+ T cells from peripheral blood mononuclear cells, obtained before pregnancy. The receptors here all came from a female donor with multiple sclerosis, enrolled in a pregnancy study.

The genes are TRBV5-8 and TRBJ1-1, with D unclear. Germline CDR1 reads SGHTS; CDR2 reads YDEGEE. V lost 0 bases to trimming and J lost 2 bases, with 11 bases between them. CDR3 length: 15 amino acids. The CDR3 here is CASSLGVQTNTEAFF. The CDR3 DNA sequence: TGTGCCAGCAGCTTGGGAGTACAGACCAACACTGAAGCTTTCTTT.

CDR3 in amino acids: CASSPSGQGWANYGYTF. CDR3 DNA sequence: TGTGCCAGCAGTCCCTCCGGACAGGGATGGGCTAACTATGGCTACACCTTC. The chain links TRBV28 to TRBJ1-2; 8 nucleotides agree with TRBD1. The CDR3 is made up of 17 amino acids. Germline assignment: CDR1 MDHEN and CDR2 SYDVKM. The trim removed 5 bases at V and 0 bases at J, leaving 11 bases unmatched.

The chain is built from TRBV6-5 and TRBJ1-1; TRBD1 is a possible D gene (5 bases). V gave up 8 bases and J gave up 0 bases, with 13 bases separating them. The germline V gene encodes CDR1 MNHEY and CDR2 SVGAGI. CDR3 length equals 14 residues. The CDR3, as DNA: TGTGCCAGCGCGGGAGGGGTTATGAACACTGAAGCTTTCTTT. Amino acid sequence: CASAGGVMNTEAFF.

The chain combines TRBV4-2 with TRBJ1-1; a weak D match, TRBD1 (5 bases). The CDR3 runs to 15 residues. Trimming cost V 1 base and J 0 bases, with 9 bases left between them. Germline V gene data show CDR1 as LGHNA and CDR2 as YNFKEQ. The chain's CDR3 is CASSQVRGVNTEAFF. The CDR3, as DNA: TGTGCCAGCAGCCAAGTTCGGGGGGTGAACACTGAAGCTTTCTTT.

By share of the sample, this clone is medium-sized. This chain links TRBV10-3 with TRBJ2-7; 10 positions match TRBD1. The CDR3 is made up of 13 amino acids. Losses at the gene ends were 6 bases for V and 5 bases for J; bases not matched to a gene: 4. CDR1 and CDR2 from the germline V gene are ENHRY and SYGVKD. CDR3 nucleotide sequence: TGTGCCATCAGCCCCGGGACAGGGGACGAGCAGTACTTC. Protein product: CAISPGTGDEQYF.

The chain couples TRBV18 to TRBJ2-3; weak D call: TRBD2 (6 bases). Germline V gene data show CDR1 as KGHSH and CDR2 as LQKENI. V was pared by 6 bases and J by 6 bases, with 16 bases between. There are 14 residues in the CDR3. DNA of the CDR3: TGTGCCAGCTCCCGAAAGGGGAGGTTGGATACGCAGTATTTT. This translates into CASSRKGRLDTQYF.

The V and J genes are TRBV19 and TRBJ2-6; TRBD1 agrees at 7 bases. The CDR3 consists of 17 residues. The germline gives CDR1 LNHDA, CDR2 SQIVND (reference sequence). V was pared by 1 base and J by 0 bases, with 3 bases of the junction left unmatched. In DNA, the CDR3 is TGTGCCAGTAGTATAGGACAGGGTCCCTCTGGGGCCAACGTCCTGACTTTC. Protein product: CASSIGQGPSGANVLTF. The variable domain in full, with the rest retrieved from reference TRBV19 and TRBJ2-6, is DGGITQSPKYLFRKEGQNVTLSCEQNLNHDAMYWYRQDPGQGLRLIYYSQIVNDFQKGDIAEGYSVSREKKESFPLTVTSAQKNPTAFYLCASSIGQGPSGANVLTFGAGSRLTVL.

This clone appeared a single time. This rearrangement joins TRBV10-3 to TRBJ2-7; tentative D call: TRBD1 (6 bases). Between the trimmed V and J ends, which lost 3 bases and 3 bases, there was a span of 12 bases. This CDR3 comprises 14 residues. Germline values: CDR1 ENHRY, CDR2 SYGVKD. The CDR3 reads CAISDALQGYEQYF. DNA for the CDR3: TGTGCCATCAGTGATGCCCTACAGGGCTACGAGCAGTACTTC.